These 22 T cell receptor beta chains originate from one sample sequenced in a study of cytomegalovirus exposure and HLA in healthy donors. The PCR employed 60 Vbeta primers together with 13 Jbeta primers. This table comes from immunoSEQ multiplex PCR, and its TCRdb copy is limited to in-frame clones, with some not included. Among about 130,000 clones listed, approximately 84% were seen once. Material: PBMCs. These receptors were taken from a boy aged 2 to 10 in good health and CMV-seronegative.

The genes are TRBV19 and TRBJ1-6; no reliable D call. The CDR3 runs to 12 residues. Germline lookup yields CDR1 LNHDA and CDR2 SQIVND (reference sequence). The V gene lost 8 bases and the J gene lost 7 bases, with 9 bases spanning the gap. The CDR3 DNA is TGTGCCAGTGATGACGGGAATTCACCCCTCCACTTT. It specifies CASDDGNSPLHF. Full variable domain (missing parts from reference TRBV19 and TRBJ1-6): DGGITQSPKYLFRKEGQNVTLSCEQNLNHDAMYWYRQDPGQGLRLIYYSQIVNDFQKGDIAEGYSVSREKKESFPLTVTSAQKNPTAFYLCASDDGNSPLHFGNGTRLTVT.

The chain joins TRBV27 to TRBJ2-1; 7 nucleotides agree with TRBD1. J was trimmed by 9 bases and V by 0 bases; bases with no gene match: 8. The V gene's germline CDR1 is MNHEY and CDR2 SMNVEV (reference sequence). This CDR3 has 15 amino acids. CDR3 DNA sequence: TGTGCCAGCAGTTTATCGTGGGTAGGGGGCTCTGAGCAGTTCTTC. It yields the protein CASSLSWVGGSEQFF.

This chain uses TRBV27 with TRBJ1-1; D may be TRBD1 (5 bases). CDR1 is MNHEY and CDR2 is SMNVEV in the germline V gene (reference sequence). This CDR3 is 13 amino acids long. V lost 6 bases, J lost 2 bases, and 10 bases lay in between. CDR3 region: CASRTELNTEAFF. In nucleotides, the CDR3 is TGTGCCAGCAGGACAGAGTTAAACACTGAAGCTTTCTTT.

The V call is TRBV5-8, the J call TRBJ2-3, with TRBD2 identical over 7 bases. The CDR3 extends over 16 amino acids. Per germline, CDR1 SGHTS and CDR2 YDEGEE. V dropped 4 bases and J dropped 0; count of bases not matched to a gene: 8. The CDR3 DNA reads TGTGCCAGCAGCCGAACCCGCGGGAGTAGCACAGATACGCAGTATTTT. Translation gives CASSRTRGSSTDTQYF. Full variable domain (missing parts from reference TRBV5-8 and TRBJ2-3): EAGVTQSPTHLIKTRGQQATLRCSPISGHTSVYWYQQALGLGLQFLLWYDEGEERNRGNFPPRFSGRQFPNYSSELNVNALELEDSALYLCASSRTRGSSTDTQYFGPGTRLTVL.

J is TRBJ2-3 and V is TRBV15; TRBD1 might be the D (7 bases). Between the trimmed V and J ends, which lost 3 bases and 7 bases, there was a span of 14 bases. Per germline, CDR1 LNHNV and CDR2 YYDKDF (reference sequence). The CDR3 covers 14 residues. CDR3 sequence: CATSSDREVNTQYF. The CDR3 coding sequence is TGTGCCACCAGCAGTGACAGGGAGGTAAATACGCAGTATTTT. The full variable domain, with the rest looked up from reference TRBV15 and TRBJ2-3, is DAMVIQNPRYQVTQFGKPVTLSCSQTLNHNVMYWYQQKSSQAPKLLFHYYDKDFNNEADTPDNFQSRRPNTSFCFLDIRSPGLGDTAMYLCATSSDREVNTQYFGPGTRLTVL.

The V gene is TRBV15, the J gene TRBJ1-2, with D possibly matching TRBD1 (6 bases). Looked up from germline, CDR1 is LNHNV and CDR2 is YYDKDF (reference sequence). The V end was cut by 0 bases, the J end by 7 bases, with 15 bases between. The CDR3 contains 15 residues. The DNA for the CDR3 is TGTGCCACCAGCAGAGAGAGTTCAGGGGCTGGTGGCTACACCTTC. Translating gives CATSRESSGAGGYTF.

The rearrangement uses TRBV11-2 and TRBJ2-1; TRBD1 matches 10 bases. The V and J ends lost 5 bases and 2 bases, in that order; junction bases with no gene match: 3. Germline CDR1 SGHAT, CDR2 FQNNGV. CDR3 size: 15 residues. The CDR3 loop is CASSQTGGTYNEQFF. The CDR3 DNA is TGTGCCAGCAGCCAGACAGGGGGCACCTACAATGAGCAGTTCTTC.

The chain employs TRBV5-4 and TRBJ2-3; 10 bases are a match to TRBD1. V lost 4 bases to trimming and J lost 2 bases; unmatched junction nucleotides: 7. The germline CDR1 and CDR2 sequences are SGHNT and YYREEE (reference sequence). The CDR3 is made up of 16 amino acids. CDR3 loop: CASSGGTGVFTDTQYF. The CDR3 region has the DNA TGTGCCAGCAGCGGGGGGACAGGGGTTTTCACAGATACGCAGTATTTT.

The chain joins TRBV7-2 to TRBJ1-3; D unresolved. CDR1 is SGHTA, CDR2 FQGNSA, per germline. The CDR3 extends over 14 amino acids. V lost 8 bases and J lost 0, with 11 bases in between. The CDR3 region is CASHPSSSGNTIYF. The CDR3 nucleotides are TGTGCCAGCCACCCCTCCAGCTCTGGAAACACCATATATTTT. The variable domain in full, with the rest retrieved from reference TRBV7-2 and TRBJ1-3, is GAGVSQSPSNKVTEKGKDVELRCDPISGHTALYWYRQSLGQGLEFLIYFQGNSAPDKSGLPSDRFSAERTGGSVSTLTIQRTQQEDSAVYLCASHPSSSGNTIYFGEGSWLTVV.

This chain's CDR3 is CASSRGVGWTNYGYTF. CDR3 bases: TGTGCCAGCAGTCGGGGGGTTGGGTGGACCAACTATGGCTACACCTTC. The V call is TRBV27, the J call TRBJ1-2; a possible D gene is TRBD1 (5 bases). Germline CDR1 and CDR2: MNHEY and SMNVEV (reference sequence). The CDR3 loop spans 16 amino acids. Trimming pared 5 bases from V and 2 bases from J, leaving 18 bases between.

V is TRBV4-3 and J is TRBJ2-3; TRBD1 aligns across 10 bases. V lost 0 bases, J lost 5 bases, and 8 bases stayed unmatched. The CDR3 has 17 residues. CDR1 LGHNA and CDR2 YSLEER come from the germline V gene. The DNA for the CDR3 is TGCGCCAGCAGCCAAGAAGATTGGACAGGGGGTATAGATACGCAGTATTTT. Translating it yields CASSQEDWTGGIDTQYF.

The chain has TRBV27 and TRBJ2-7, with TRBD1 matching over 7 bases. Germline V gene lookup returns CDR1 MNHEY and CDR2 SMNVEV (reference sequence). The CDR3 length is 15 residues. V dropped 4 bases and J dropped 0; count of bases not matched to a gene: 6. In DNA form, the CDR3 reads TGTGCCAGCAGTTACAGGGGACGGGGCTCCTACGAGCAGTACTTC. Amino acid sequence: CASSYRGRGSYEQYF.

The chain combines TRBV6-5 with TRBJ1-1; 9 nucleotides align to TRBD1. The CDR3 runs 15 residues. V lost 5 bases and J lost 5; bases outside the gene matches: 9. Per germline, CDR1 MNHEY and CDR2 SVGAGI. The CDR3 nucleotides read TGTGCCAGCAGTCGTGGGGGGACAGGGAGGACTGAAGCTTTCTTT. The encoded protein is CASSRGGTGRTEAFF.

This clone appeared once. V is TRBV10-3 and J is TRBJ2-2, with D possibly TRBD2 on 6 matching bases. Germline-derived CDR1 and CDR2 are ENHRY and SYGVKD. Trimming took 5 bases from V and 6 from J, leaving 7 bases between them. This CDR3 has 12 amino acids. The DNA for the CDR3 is TGTGCCATCAGTCCGGGGGCCGGGGAGCTGTTTTTT. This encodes CAISPGAGELFF.

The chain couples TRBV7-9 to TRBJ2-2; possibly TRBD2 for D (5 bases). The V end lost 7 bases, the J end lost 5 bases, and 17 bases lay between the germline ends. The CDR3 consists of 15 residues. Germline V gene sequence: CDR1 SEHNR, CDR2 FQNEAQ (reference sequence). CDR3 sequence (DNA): TGTGCCAGCATCCACCCGGGCTGGGAGACCGGGGAGCTGTTTTTT. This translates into CASIHPGWETGELFF.

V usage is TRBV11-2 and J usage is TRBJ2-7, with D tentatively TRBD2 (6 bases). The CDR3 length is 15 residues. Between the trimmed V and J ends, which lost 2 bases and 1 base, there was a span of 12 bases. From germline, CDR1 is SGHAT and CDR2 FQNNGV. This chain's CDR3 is CASSLSSAPSYEQYV. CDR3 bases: TGTGCCAGCAGCTTATCTAGCGCGCCTTCCTACGAGCAGTACGTC.

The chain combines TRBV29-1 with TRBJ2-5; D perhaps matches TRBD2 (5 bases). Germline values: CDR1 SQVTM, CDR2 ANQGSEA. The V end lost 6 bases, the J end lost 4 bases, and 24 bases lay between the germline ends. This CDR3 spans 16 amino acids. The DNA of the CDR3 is TGCAGCGTCGACTTCTACGGGTCCCCTCGGGGAGAGACCCAGTACTTC. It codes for CSVDFYGSPRGETQYF.

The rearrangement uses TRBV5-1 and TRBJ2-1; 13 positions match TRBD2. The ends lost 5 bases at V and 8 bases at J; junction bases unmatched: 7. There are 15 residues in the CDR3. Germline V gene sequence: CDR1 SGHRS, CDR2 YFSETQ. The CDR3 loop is CASRAGTSGIYEQFF. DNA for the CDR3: TGCGCCAGCAGGGCCGGGACTAGCGGGATTTATGAGCAGTTCTTC.

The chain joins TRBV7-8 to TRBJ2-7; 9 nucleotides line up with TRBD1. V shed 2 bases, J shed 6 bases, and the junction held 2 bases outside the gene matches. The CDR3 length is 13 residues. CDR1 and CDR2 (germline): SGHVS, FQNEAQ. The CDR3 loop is CASSLLQGAEQYV. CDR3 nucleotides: TGTGCCAGCAGCTTATTACAGGGGGCCGAGCAGTACGTC.

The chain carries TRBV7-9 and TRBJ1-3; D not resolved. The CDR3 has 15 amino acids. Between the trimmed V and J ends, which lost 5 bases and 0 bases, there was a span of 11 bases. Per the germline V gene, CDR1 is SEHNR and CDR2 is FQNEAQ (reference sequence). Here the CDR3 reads CASSPTLLSGNTIYF. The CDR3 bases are TGTGCCAGCAGCCCAACTTTACTCTCTGGAAACACCATATATTTT.

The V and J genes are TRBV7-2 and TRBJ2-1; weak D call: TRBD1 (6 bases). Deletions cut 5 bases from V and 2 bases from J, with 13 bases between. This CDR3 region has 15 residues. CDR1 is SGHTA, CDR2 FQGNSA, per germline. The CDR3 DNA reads TGTGCCAGCAGCCGGGACACTGCTCCCTACAATGAGCAGTTCTTC. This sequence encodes CASSRDTAPYNEQFF.

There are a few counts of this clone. CDR3 sequence reads: CASSSVQAPSYEQYV. The CDR3 DNA reads TGTGCCAGCAGCTCGGTCCAGGCCCCCTCCTACGAGCAGTACGTC. The chain employs TRBV5-6 and TRBJ2-7, with no clear D. The CDR3 length is 15 residues. The ends were cut back, 3 bases at V and 0 bases at J, with 13 bases in the middle. Per the germline V gene, CDR1 is SGHDT and CDR2 is YYEEEE.